This TCR beta chain comes out of a study of cytomegalovirus exposure and HLA in healthy donors. CDR1 and CDR2 (germline): SGHRS, YFSETQ. CDR3 length: 14 residues. The table came from immunoSEQ multiplex PCR; TCRdb's copy has only in-frame clones and leaves some out. Altogether approximately 160,000 clones are present, less than 90% being singletons, with the ten largest covering 3.3%. General study points: Testing in vitro showed a few CMV-associated chains specific for CMV antigens. Within the approximately 120 validation repertoires, first-cohort TCR clusters tended to co-occur, according to a later analysis. Reports indicated that the classifier achieved high specificity and sensitivity in diagnosing cytomegalovirus status. TCR beta chains numbering under 200 were designated cytomegalovirus-associated.

With respect to this clone: What it binds is not known. Germline and junction disagree at one end, which may indicate a read error.

Sequencing input: PBMCs. The chain recombines TRBV5-1 with TRBJ2-2; D perhaps matches TRBD2 (6 bases). The clonotype originates from a woman aged 18-29 years in good health and CMV-seropositive. The DNA for the CDR3 is TGCGCCACCAGCCCCATGGGGGGAACCGGGGAGCTGTTTTTT. Amino acid sequence: CATSPMGGTGELFF. The entire variable domain, with the rest obtained from reference TRBV5-1 and TRBJ2-2, is as follows: KAGVTQTPRYLIKTRGQQVTLSCSPISGHRSVSWYQQTPGQGLQFLFEYFSETQRNKGNFPGRFSGRQFSNSRSEMNVSTLELGDSALYLCATSPMGGTGELFFGEGSRLTVL.